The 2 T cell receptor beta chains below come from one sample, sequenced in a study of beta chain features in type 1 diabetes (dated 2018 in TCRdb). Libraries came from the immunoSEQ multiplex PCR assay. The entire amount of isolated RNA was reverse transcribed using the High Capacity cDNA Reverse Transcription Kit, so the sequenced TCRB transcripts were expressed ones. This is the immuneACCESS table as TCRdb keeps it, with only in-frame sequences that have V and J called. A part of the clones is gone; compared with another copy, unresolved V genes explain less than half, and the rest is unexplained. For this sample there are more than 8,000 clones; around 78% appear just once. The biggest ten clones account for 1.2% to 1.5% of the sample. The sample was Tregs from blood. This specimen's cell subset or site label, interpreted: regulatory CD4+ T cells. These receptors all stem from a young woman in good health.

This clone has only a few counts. The chain's CDR3 is CASSRTGGEKLFF. CDR3 nucleotide sequence: TGTGCCAGTAGTCGGACAGGGGGAGAAAAACTGTTTTTT. V usage is TRBV19 and J usage is TRBJ1-4; 10 bases fit TRBD1. This CDR3 is built from 13 residues. Germline loops: CDR1 LNHDA, CDR2 SQIVND (reference sequence). J was trimmed by 8 bases and V by 5 bases; bases with no gene match: 2. The full variable domain, rest sourced from reference TRBV19 and TRBJ1-4, is DGGITQSPKYLFRKEGQNVTLSCEQNLNHDAMYWYRQDPGQGLRLIYYSQIVNDFQKGDIAEGYSVSREKKESFPLTVTSAQKNPTAFYLCASSRTGGEKLFFGSGTQLSVL.

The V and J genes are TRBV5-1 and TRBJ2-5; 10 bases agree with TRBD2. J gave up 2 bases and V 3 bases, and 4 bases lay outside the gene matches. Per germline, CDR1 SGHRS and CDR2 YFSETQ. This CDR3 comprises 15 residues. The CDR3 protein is CASSWGAGGQETQYF. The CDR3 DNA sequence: TGCGCCAGCAGCTGGGGAGCGGGAGGGCAAGAGACCCAGTACTTC. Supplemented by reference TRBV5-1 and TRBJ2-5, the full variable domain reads KAGVTQTPRYLIKTRGQQVTLSCSPISGHRSVSWYQQTPGQGLQFLFEYFSETQRNKGNFPGRFSGRQFSNSRSEMNVSTLELGDSALYLCASSWGAGGQETQYFGPGTRLLVL.